The 18 T cell receptor beta chains listed next were all sequenced from one sample in a study of T cell repertoires in cytomegalovirus infection. Their recognized antigens are unknown. One entry per CDR3 protein results from TCRdb running MiXCR on the reads. The sample shows hundreds of thousands of distinct CDR3 sequences, about a third of them seen only once. The sequences come from cultured CD8+ T cells from PBMCs, collected from culture after CMV antigen stimulation. The receptors come from a human donor in good health (CMV status not recorded). Some clones in this sample may be carry-over from other donors' samples.

Worth noting for this clonotype: One junction end does not reproduce the germline sequence, and a read error may be involved. The chain uses TRBV14 and TRBJ1-1; no firm D call. Per germline, CDR1 SGHDN and CDR2 FVKESK. The CDR3 contains 16 residues. This CDR3 is CVSSQPRMFLGTEAFF. The CDR3, as DNA: TGTGTCAGCAGCCAACCCCGGATGTTCCTGGGGACTGAAGCTTTCTTT. Filled out from reference TRBV14 and TRBJ1-1, the complete variable domain reads EAGVTQFPSHSVIEKGQTVTLRCDPISGHDNLYWYRRVMGKEIKFLLHFVKESKQDESGMPNNRFLAERTGGTYSTLKVQPAELEDSGVYFCVSSQPRMFLGTEAFFGQGTRLTVV.

The chain employs TRBV5-1 and TRBJ2-7; the match to TRBD1 covers 7 bases. Germline V gives CDR1 SGHRS, CDR2 YFSETQ. The V segment lost 1 base and the J segment 1 base; nucleotides outside the gene matches: 8. This CDR3 spans 16 amino acids. CDR3 sequence: CASSLSGDRVSYEQYF. In DNA form, the CDR3 reads TGCGCCAGCAGCTTGTCAGGAGACAGGGTTTCCTACGAGCAGTACTTC.

This clonotype has just a few counts. V gene TRBV7-2 combines with J gene TRBJ1-6, with TRBD1 as a possible D gene (6 bases). V lost 3 bases and J lost 9, with 12 bases in between. Germline-derived CDR1 and CDR2 are SGHTA and FQGNSA. The CDR3 consists of 14 residues. CDR3 region: CASSLGHVFSPLHF. CDR3 bases: TGTGCCAGCAGCTTGGGACATGTCTTTTCACCCCTCCACTTT.

The genes are TRBV6-2 or TRBV6-3 and TRBJ2-1; D possibly corresponds to TRBD2 (6 bases). Germline CDR1 MNHEY, CDR2 SVGEGT. The CDR3 is made up of 14 amino acids. Trimming took 5 bases from V and 7 from J, leaving 15 bases between them. This chain's CDR3 is CASSTRRGGNEQFF. In DNA form, the CDR3 reads TGTGCCAGCAGTACCCGACGGGGAGGAAATGAGCAGTTCTTC.

Only a few counts were recorded for this clonotype. The chain has TRBV6-1 and TRBJ1-4; perhaps TRBD1 as D (5 bases). V lost 6 bases to trimming and J lost 1 base, with 12 bases between them. The CDR3 loop spans 15 amino acids. Looked up from germline, CDR1 is MNHNS and CDR2 is SASEGT. DNA for the CDR3: TGTGCCAGCAGGGGTCAGACAGAAACTAATGAAAAACTGTTTTTT. It specifies CASRGQTETNEKLFF.

This clonotype was picked up a small number of times. The genes are TRBV2 and TRBJ2-3; 7 bases map to TRBD2. The length of the CDR3 is 14 residues. V lost 3 bases and J lost 6; bases outside the gene matches: 6. Germline V gene lookup returns CDR1 SNHLY and CDR2 FYNNEI. CDR3 nucleotides: TGTGCCAGCAGTGACCTTGGGGGGGGGGATACGCAGTATTTT. Its protein is CASSDLGGGDTQYF.

The chain employs TRBV7-6 and TRBJ1-2; D remains unclear. The CDR3 sequence is 13 residues long. Germline V gene lookup returns CDR1 SGHVS and CDR2 FNYEAQ. V lost 5 bases to trimming and J lost 8 bases, with 15 bases between them. The CDR3 nucleotides read TGTGCCAGCAGCCTTGAACGAGGCTCGGGCTACACCTTC. It yields the protein CASSLERGSGYTF.

V gene TRBV6-1 combines with J gene TRBJ2-5, with 8 bases identical to TRBD1. Germline V CDR1 and CDR2: MNHNS, SASEGT. This CDR3 contains 14 residues. Trimming took 3 bases from V and 2 from J; bases not matched to a gene: 2. The CDR3 protein is CASSDRTGQETQYF. The CDR3, as DNA: TGTGCCAGCAGTGATCGGACAGGGCAAGAGACCCAGTACTTC.

This clonotype occurred a few times. The chain links TRBV6-5 to TRBJ2-5; tentative D call: TRBD2 (5 bases). This CDR3 is 13 amino acids long. Trimming removed 2 bases from V and 4 bases from J, with 8 bases in between. Germline-derived CDR1 and CDR2 are MNHEY and SVGAGI. CDR3 nucleotide sequence: TGTGCCAGCAGTTACGGGGAGCCAGAGACCCAGTACTTC. Its protein product is CASSYGEPETQYF.

The rearrangement links TRBV12-5 to TRBJ1-1, with 8 nucleotides matching TRBD1. Germline V CDR1 and CDR2: LGHNT, FRNRAP. The V segment lost 0 bases and the J segment 4 bases; nucleotides outside the gene matches: 4. The CDR3 totals 15 residues. The CDR3 loop reads CASGLVIQGATEAFF. CDR3 sequence (DNA): TGTGCTAGTGGTTTGGTAATCCAGGGGGCCACTGAAGCTTTCTTT.

This clonotype was counted many times. The chain's CDR3 is CASSLGRAGANVLTF. The CDR3 bases are TGTGCCAGCAGCTTGGGACGGGCTGGGGCCAACGTCCTGACTTTC. This chain joins TRBV11-2 and TRBJ2-6; TRBD1 or TRBD2 may be the D gene (5 bases each). Per the germline V gene, CDR1 is SGHAT and CDR2 is FQNNGV. With 3 bases removed from V and 2 bases from J, the gap between germline ends came to 8 bases. The CDR3 is 15 amino acids.

This rearrangement joins TRBV19 to TRBJ2-5; possibly TRBD2 for D (6 bases). The V end lost 7 bases, the J end lost 2 bases, and 11 bases lay between the germline ends. The CDR3 contains 13 residues. Germline lookup yields CDR1 LNHDA and CDR2 SQIVND (reference sequence). In DNA, the CDR3 is TGTGCCAGTACTGGGACTGTACAAGAGACCCAGTACTTC. Protein sequence: CASTGTVQETQYF. The whole variable domain, remainder taken from reference TRBV19 and TRBJ2-5, is DGGITQSPKYLFRKEGQNVTLSCEQNLNHDAMYWYRQDPGQGLRLIYYSQIVNDFQKGDIAEGYSVSREKKESFPLTVTSAQKNPTAFYLCASTGTVQETQYFGPGTRLLVL.

The CDR3 sequence: CASSQDRRGGNQPQHF. The CDR3 DNA reads TGTGCCAGCAGCCAAGATCGGAGGGGTGGCAATCAGCCCCAGCATTTT. The rearrangement uses TRBV4-2 and TRBJ1-5; possible D gene TRBD1, 5 bases. Germline V gives CDR1 LGHNA, CDR2 YNFKEQ. The ends were cut back, 0 bases at V and 2 bases at J, with 11 bases in the middle. The CDR3 sequence is 16 residues long.

The table lists this clonotype with a few counts. This chain's CDR3 is CASSFESVNTEAFF. The CDR3 DNA reads as TGTGCCAGCAGCTTTGAATCGGTGAACACTGAAGCTTTCTTT. V usage is TRBV7-4 and J usage is TRBJ1-1; D gene ambiguous. This CDR3 is 14 amino acids long. Trimming removed 3 bases from V and 0 bases from J, with 8 bases in between. CDR1 and CDR2 (germline): SGHVT, SQSDAQ.

There are a few counts of this clonotype. The genes are TRBV2 and TRBJ2-7, with 8 bases lining up with TRBD2. The CDR3 totals 15 residues. Trimming took 2 bases from V and 0 from J; bases not matched to a gene: 3. Germline V gene data show CDR1 as SNHLY and CDR2 as FYNNEI. Written as DNA, the CDR3 is TGTGCCAGCAGTGAATCCGCGGGGGGCTCCTACGAGCAGTACGTC. Its protein product is CASSESAGGSYEQYV.

The chain is built from TRBV5-4 and TRBJ2-7; tentatively, D is TRBD1 (5 bases). Germline-derived CDR1 and CDR2 are SGHNT and YYREEE (reference sequence). Trimming removed 4 bases at V and 1 base at J, with 12 bases between. The CDR3 spans 14 residues. The CDR3 here is CASSTGHTSYEQYF. The CDR3 DNA reads as TGTGCCAGCAGCACCGGACATACTTCCTACGAGCAGTACTTC.

There are many counts of this clonotype. The gene calls are TRBV6-5 and TRBJ1-2; D is perhaps TRBD1 (5 bases). The CDR3 has 16 amino acids. The ends were cut back, 2 bases at V and 4 bases at J, with 17 bases in the middle. From germline, CDR1 is MNHEY and CDR2 SVGAGI. CDR3 nucleotide sequence: TGTGCCAGCAGTTACGCAGGGTGGAGTTTGTCCTATGGCTACACCTTC. It specifies CASSYAGWSLSYGYTF.

This sequence joins TRBV3-1 and TRBJ1-4, with 7 bases lining up with TRBD1. Germline V lookup: CDR1 LGHDT, CDR2 YNNKEL (reference sequence). The CDR3 runs 17 residues. V gave up 0 bases and J gave up 8 bases; unmatched junction bases: 12. The CDR3 loop is CASSQEYEGAGAEKLFF. The CDR3 DNA sequence: TGTGCCAGCAGCCAAGAATACGAGGGGGCAGGCGCGGAAAAACTGTTTTTT.